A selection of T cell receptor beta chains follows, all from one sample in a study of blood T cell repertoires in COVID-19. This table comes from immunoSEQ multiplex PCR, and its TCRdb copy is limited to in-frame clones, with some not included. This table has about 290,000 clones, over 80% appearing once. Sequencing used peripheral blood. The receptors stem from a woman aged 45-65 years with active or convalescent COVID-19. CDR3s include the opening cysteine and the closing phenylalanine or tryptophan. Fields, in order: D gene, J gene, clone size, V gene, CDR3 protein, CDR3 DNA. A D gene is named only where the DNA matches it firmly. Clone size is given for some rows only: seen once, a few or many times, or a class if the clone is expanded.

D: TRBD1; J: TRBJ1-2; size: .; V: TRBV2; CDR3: CAGDPGQGALGYTF; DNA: TGTGCCGGCGACCCGGGACAGGGGGCACTTGGCTACACCTTC
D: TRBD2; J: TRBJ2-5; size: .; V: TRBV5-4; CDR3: CASSLGLANEETQYF; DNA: TGTGCCAGCAGCTTGGGACTAGCGAACGAAGAGACCCAGTACTTC
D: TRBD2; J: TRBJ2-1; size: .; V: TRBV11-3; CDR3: CASSLDFRGGPNEQFF; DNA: TGTGCCAGCAGCTTAGATTTTCGGGGGGGCCCCAATGAGCAGTTCTTC
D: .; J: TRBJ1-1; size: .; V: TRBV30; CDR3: CAWSVRGATGTEAFF; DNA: TGTGCCTGGAGTGTACGGGGGGCGACGGGAACTGAAGCTTTCTTT
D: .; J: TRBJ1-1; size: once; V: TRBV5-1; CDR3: CASSTGEAMNTEAFF; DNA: TGCGCCAGTTCCACAGGTGAAGCAATGAACACTGAAGCTTTCTTT
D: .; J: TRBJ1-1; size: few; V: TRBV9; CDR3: CASSVYLNTEAFF; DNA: TGTGCCAGCAGCGTTTATCTGAACACTGAAGCTTTCTTT
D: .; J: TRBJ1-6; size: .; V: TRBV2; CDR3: CASSQQGNNSPLHF; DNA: TGTGCCAGCAGTCAACAGGGAAATAATTCACCCCTCCACTTT
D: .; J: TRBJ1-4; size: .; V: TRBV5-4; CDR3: CASSRFGGVREKLFF; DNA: TGTGCCAGCAGCCGGTTTGGAGGGGTTCGGGAAAAACTGTTTTTT
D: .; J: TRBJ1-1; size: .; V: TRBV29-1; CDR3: CSVGPGGFITEAFF; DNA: TGCAGCGTCGGACCGGGGGGGTTTATTACTGAAGCTTTCTTT
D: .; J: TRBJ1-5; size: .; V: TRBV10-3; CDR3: CAISDGGNNQPQHF; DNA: TGTGCCATCAGTGATGGGGGGAACAATCAGCCCCAGCATTTT
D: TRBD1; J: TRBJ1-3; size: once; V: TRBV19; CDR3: CASSMRPVGQGAGGNTIYF; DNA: TGTGCCAGTAGTATGAGGCCCGTCGGACAGGGGGCCGGAGGAAACACCATATATTTT
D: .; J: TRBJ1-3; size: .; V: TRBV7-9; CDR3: CASSLARSGNTIYF; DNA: TGTGCCAGCAGCTTAGCCCGCTCTGGAAACACCATATATTTT
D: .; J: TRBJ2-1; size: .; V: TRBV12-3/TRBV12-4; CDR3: CASSPRDYNEQFF; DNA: TGTGCCAGCAGTCCCCGGGACTACAATGAGCAGTTCTTC
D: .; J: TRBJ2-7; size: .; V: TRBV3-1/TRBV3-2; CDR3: CASSLSVGQSASSAYEQYF; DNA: TGTGCCAGCAGCCTTTCAGTGGGGCAGTCGGCTTCCTCGGCCTACGAGCAGTACTTC
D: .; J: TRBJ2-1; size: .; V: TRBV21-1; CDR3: CASSTLGQGAGEGEQFF; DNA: TGTGCCAGCAGCACCCTCGGACAGGGGGCCGGTGAGGGAGAGCAGTTCTTC
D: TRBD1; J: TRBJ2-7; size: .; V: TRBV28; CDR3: CASSFGTGIYEQYF; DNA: TGTGCCAGCAGTTTCGGGACAGGGATTTACGAGCAGTACTTC
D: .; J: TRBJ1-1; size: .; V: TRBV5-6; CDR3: CASNPQGFTEAFF; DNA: TGTGCCAGCAATCCTCAGGGATTCACTGAAGCTTTCTTT
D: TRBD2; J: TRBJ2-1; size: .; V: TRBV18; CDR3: CASSPPGLAGLTYNEQFF; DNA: TGTGCCAGCTCACCACCGGGACTAGCGGGCCTTACCTACAATGAGCAGTTCTTC
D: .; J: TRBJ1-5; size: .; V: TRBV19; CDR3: CASSIQAGSNQPQHF; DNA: TGTGCCAGTAGTATTCAGGCCGGAAGCAATCAGCCCCAGCATTTT
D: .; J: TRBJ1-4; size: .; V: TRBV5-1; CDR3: CASSLVGAANEKLFF; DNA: TGCGCCAGCAGCTTGGTTGGCGCAGCGAATGAAAAACTGTTTTTT
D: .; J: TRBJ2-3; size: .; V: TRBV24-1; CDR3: CATSDQRLTSTDTQYF; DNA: TGTGCCACCAGTGACCAAAGACTGACGAGCACAGATACGCAGTATTTT
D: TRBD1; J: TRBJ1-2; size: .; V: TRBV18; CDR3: CASSQKGQFRNYGYTF; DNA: TGTGCCAGCTCCCAAAAGGGACAGTTTAGAAACTATGGCTACACCTTC
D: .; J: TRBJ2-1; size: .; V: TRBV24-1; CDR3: CATSDVLSSYNEQFF; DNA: TGTGCCACCAGTGATGTCCTGAGCTCCTACAATGAGCAGTTCTTC
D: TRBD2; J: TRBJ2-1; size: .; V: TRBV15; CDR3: CATSAPRTSGAYNEQFF; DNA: TGTGCCACCAGCGCCCCAAGGACTAGCGGGGCGTACAATGAGCAGTTCTTC
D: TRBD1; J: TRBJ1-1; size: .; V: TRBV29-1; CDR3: CSVATGAMNTEAFF; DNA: TGCAGCGTTGCCACAGGGGCGATGAACACTGAAGCTTTCTTT
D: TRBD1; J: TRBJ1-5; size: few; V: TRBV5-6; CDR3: CASSARDSINQPQHF; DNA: TGTGCCAGCAGCGCCCGGGACAGCATCAATCAGCCCCAGCATTTT
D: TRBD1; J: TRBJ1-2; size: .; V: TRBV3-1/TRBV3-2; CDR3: CASSQGQGSGYGYTF; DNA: TGTGCCAGCAGCCAAGGACAGGGCTCCGGCTATGGCTACACCTTC
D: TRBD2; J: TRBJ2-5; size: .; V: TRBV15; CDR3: CATSTRLAGGLQETQYF; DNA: TGTGCCACCAGCACGCGATTAGCGGGGGGACTCCAAGAGACCCAGTACTTC
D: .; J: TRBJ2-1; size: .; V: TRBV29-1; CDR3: CSVRRDYNEQFF; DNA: TGCAGCGTTAGGCGGGATTACAATGAGCAGTTCTTC
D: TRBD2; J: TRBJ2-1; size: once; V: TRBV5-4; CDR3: CASSQGGLAESEQFF; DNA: TGTGCCAGCAGCCAGGGGGGACTAGCGGAATCCGAGCAGTTCTTC
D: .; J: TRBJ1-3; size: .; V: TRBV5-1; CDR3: CASSLLGGGSSGNTIYF; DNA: TGCGCCAGCAGCTTGTTGGGTGGAGGGAGCTCTGGAAACACCATATATTTT
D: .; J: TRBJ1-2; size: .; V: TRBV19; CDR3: CASSIAALATGYTF; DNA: TGTGCCAGTAGTATAGCGGCCCTAGCTACTGGCTACACCTTC
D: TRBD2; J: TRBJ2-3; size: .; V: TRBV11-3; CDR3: CASSASGRPTDTQYF; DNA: TGTGCCAGCAGCGCTAGCGGGAGGCCCACAGATACGCAGTATTTT
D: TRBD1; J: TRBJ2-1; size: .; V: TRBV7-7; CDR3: CASSFDRGSYNEQFF; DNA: TGTGCCAGCAGCTTTGACAGGGGCTCCTACAATGAGCAGTTCTTC
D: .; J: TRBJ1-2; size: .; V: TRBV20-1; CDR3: CSASYLGGNYGYTF; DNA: TGCAGTGCTAGTTACCTCGGGGGTAACTATGGCTACACCTTC
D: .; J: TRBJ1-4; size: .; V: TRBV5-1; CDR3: CASSLFQGTEKLFF; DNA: TGCGCCAGCAGCTTATTTCAGGGAACGGAAAAACTGTTTTTT
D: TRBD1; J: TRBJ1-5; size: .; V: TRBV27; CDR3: CASSWGQNQPQHF; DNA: TGTGCCAGCAGCTGGGGACAGAATCAGCCCCAGCATTTT
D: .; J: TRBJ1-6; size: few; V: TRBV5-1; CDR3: CASSLGSVGEGWSSPLHF; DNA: TGCGCCAGCAGCTTGGGTAGTGTCGGCGAGGGATGGAGTTCACCCCTCCACTTT
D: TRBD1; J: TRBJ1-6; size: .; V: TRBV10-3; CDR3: CAISGPGQGTSPLHF; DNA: TGTGCCATCAGTGGGCCCGGACAGGGGACGTCACCCCTCCACTTT
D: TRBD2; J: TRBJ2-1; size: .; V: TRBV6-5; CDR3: CASSSLAGGGYNEQFF; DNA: TGTGCCAGCAGTTCCCTAGCGGGAGGGGGGTACAATGAGCAGTTCTTC
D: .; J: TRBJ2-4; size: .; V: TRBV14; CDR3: CASSRGILPGAKNIQYF; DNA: TGTGCCAGCAGCCGAGGGATCCTCCCTGGGGCCAAAAACATTCAGTACTTC
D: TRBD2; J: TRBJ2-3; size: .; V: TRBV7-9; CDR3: CASSLGLVAGDTDTQYF; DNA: TGTGCCAGCAGCTTAGGTTTGGTAGCGGGAGACACAGATACGCAGTATTTT
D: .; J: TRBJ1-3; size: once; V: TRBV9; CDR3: CASSVGPPSSGNTIYF; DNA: TGTGCCAGCAGCGTAGGCCCGCCGAGCTCTGGAAACACCATATATTTT
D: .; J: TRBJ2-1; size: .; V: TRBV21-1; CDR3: CASSIPWRTYNEQFF; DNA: TGTGCCAGCAGCATACCGTGGCGGACCTACAATGAGCAGTTCTTC
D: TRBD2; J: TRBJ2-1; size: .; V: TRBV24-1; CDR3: CATSDPGTSNEQFF; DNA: TGTGCCACCAGTGACCCCGGGACTAGCAATGAGCAGTTCTTC
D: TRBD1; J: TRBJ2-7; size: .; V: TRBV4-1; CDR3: CASSHNPGQGFYEQYF; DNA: TGCGCCAGCAGCCATAATCCGGGACAGGGTTTCTACGAGCAGTACTTC
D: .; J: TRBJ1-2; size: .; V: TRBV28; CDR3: CASSLRQVYGYTF; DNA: TGTGCCAGCAGCTTAAGGCAGGTCTATGGCTACACCTTC
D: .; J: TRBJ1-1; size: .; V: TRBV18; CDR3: CASSPSTSNTEAFF; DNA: TGTGCCAGCTCACCCTCGACATCGAACACTGAAGCTTTCTTT
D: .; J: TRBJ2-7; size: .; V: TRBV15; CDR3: CATSKSDSPLEQYF; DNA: TGTGCCACCAGCAAATCGGACAGTCCTCTCGAGCAGTACTTC
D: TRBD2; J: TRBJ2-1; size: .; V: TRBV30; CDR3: CAWSRTGLAGRNEQFF; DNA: TGTGCCTGGAGCCGAACGGGACTAGCGGGAAGGAATGAGCAGTTCTTC
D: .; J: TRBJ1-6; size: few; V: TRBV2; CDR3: CASTAVGSPLHF; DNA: TGTGCCAGCACAGCGGTGGGGTCACCCCTCCACTTT
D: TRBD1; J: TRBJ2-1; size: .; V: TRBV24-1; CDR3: CATSDFGTGAYNEQFF; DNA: TGTGCCACCAGTGATTTCGGGACAGGGGCCTACAATGAGCAGTTCTTC
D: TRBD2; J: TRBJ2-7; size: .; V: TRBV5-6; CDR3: CASSLLAGAREQYF; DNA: TGTGCCAGCAGCCTTTTAGCGGGAGCTCGCGAGCAGTACTTC
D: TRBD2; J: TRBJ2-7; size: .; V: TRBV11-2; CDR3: CASSSLRWLAGDEQYF; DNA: TGTGCCAGCAGCTCATTAAGGTGGCTAGCGGGAGACGAGCAGTACTTC
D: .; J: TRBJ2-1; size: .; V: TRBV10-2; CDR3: CASSTGYSYNEQFF; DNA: TGCGCCAGCAGTACAGGGTACTCCTACAATGAGCAGTTCTTC
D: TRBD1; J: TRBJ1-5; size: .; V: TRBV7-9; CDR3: CASSLSGQGRQPQHF; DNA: TGTGCCAGCAGCTTAAGTGGACAGGGTCGCCAGCCCCAGCATTTT
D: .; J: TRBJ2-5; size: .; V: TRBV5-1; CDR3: CASNGQGQETQYF; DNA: TGCGCCAGCAACGGGCAGGGCCAAGAGACCCAGTACTTC
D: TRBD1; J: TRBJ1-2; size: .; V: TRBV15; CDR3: CATSPSHRGGLYGYTF; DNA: TGTGCCACCAGCCCTTCCCACAGGGGCGGCCTCTATGGCTACACCTTC
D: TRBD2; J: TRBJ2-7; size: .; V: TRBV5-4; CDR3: CASSANGLAASYEQYF; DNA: TGTGCCAGCAGCGCTAATGGACTAGCGGCCTCCTACGAGCAGTACTTC